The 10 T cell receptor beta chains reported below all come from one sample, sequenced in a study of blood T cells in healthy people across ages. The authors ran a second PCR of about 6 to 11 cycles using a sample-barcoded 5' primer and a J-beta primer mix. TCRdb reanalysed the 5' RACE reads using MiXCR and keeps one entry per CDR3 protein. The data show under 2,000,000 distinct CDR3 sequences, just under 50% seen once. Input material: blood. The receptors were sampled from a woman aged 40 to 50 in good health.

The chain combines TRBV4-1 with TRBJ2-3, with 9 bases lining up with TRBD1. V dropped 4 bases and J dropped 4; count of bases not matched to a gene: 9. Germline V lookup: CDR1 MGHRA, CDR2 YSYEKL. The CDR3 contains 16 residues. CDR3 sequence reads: CASSPQRRDRADTQYF. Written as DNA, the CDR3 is TGCGCCAGCAGCCCCCAGCGGAGGGACAGGGCAGATACGCAGTATTTT.

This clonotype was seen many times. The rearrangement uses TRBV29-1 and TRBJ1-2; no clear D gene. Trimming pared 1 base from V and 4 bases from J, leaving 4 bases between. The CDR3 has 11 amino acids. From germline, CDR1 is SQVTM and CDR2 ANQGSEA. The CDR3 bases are TGCAGCGTTGAAGTAGGCTATGGCTACACCTTC. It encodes CSVEVGYGYTF. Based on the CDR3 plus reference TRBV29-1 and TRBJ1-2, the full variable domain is SAVISQKPSRDICQRGTSLTIQCQVDSQVTMMFWYRQQPGQSLTLIATANQGSEATYESGFVIDKFPISRPNLTFSTLTVSNMSPEDSSIYLCSVEVGYGYTFGSGTRLTVV.

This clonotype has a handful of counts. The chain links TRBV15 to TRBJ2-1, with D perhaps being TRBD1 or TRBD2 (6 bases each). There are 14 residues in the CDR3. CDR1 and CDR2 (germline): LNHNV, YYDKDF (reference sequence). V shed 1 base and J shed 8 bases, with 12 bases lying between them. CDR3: CATSRVGGQDEQFF. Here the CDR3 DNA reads TGTGCCACCAGCAGAGTGGGGGGCCAAGATGAGCAGTTCTTC.

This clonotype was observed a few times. CDR3 nucleotides: TGTGCCAGCAGCCTCCTCGGGGGGATCCAAGAGACCCAGTACTTC. This codes for CASSLLGGIQETQYF. J is TRBJ2-5 and V is TRBV6-2 or TRBV6-3; 7 bases match TRBD2. The CDR3 runs 15 residues. Germline V gives CDR1 MNHEY, CDR2 SVGEGT. Unmatched junction bases numbered 8, after V lost 6 bases and J lost 1 base.

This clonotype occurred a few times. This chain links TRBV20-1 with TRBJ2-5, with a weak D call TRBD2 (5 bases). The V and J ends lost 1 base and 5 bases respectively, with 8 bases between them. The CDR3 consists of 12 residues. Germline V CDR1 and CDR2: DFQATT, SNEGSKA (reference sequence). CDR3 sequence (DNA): TGCAGTGCTAGAGGTAGCGTTGAGACCCAGTACTTC. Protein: CSARGSVETQYF.

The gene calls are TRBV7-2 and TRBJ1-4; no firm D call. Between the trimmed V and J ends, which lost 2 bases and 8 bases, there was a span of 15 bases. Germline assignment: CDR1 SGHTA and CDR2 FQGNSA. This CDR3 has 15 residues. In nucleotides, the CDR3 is TGTGCCAGCAGCTTACAGACGGAAGGAAAAGAAAAACTGTTTTTT. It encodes CASSLQTEGKEKLFF.

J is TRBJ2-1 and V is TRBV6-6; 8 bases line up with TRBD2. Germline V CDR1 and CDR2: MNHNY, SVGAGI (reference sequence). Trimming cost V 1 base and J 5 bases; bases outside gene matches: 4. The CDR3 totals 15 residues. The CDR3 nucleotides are TGTGCCAGCAGTTACTGGCGGGGGGCTAACAATGAGCAGTTCTTC. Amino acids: CASSYWRGANNEQFF.

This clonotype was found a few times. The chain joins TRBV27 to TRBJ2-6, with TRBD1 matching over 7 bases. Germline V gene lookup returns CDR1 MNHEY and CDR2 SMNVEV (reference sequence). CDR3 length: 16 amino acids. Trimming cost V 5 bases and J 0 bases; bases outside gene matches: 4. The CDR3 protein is CASSGGQLSGANVLTF. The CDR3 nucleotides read TGTGCCAGCAGTGGGGGACAGCTCTCTGGGGCCAACGTCCTGACTTTC.

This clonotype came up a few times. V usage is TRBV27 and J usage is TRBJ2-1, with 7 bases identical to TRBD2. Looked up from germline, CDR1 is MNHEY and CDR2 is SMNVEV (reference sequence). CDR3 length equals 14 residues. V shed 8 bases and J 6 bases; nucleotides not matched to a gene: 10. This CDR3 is CASGASGGTNEQFF. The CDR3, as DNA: TGTGCCAGCGGGGCCTCCGGGGGGACCAATGAGCAGTTCTTC.

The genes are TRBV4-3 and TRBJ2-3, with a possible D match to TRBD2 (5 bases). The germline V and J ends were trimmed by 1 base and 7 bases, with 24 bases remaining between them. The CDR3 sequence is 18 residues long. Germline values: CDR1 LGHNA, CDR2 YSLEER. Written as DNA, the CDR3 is TGCGCCAGCAGCCAAGGAGGGCGATTAGATCTAGGTGGATATACGCAGTATTTT. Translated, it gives CASSQGGRLDLGGYTQYF.